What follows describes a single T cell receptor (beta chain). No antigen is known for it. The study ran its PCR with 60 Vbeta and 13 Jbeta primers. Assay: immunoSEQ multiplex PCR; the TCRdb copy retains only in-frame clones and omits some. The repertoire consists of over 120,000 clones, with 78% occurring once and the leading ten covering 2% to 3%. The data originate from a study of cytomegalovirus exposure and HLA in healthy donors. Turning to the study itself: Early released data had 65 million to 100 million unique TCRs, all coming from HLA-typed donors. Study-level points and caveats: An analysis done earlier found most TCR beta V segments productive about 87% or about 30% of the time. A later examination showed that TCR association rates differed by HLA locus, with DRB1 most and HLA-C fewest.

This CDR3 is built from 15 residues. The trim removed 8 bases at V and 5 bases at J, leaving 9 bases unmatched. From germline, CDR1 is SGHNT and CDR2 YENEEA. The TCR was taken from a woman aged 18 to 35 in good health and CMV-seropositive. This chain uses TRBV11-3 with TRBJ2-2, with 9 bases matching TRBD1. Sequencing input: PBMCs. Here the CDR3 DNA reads TGTGCCAGCTCAGGACAGGGGTTAGGAACCGGGGAGCTGTTTTTT. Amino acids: CASSGQGLGTGELFF. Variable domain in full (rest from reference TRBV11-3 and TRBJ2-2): EAGVVQSPRYKIIEKKQPVAFWCNPISGHNTLYWYLQNLGQGPELLIRYENEEAVDDSQLPKDRFSAERLKGVDSTLKIQPAELGDSAVYLCASSGQGLGTGELFFGEGSRLTVL.